This T cell receptor (beta chain) was retrieved from a study of blood T cell repertoires in COVID-19. Trimming removed 0 bases from V and 0 bases from J; junction bases left unmatched: 3. Germline assignment: CDR1 MNHEY and CDR2 SVGAGI. The CDR3 consists of 16 residues. Clones were sequenced by immunoSEQ multiplex PCR, and TCRdb holds only the in-frame ones, with some missing. The top ten hold approximately 2.5% of the sample, which has 200,000 to 300,000 clones, approximately 92% seen once. The chain links TRBV6-5 to TRBJ2-7; 9 bases agree with TRBD2. The sample taken for sequencing was peripheral blood. This sequence was found in a young adult with COVID-19, enrolled during active disease. CDR3 DNA sequence: TGTGCCAGCAGTTACTCGAAACTAGCGGGCTCCTACGAGCAGTACTTC. It is translated as CASSYSKLAGSYEQYF.